The 23 T cell receptor beta chains below all came from one sample that was sequenced in a study of cytomegalovirus exposure and HLA in healthy donors. Primers included in the PCR were 60 Vbeta and 13 Jbeta primers. Data came from immunoSEQ multiplex PCR; TCRdb stores just in-frame clones and leaves some out. The data show about 130,000 clones, with 78% seen just once and about a tenth held by the top ten. The sequencing input was PBMCs. Receptors were obtained from a man aged 25 to 40 in good health and CMV-seropositive.

CDR3 region: CASSLVDTSTDTQYF. The CDR3 nucleotides read TGCGCCAGCAGCTTGGTCGACACAAGCACAGATACGCAGTATTTT. The rearrangement joins TRBV5-1 to TRBJ2-3; D is ambiguous. Trimming pared 0 bases from V and 0 bases from J, leaving 8 bases between. From germline, CDR1 is SGHRS and CDR2 YFSETQ. The length of the CDR3 is 15 residues.

This chain joins TRBV5-8 and TRBJ2-5; 10 bases are a match to TRBD2. Germline values: CDR1 SGHTS, CDR2 YDEGEE. The CDR3 loop spans 14 amino acids. V shed 3 bases, J shed 7 bases, and the junction held 6 bases outside the gene matches. The CDR3 reads CASSSSSGSRTQYF. The CDR3 nucleotides are TGTGCCAGCAGCTCCTCTAGCGGGAGTAGGACCCAGTACTTC.

Only a few counts were recorded for this clone. The genes are TRBV6-5 and TRBJ1-3, with D possibly TRBD1 on 5 matching bases. V gave up 5 bases and J gave up 0 bases, with 8 bases separating them. Looked up from germline, CDR1 is MNHEY and CDR2 is SVGAGI. There are 14 residues in the CDR3. The CDR3 sequence is CASSDSDSGNTIYF. In DNA, the CDR3 is TGTGCCAGCAGTGACAGCGACTCTGGAAACACCATATATTTT.

The chain uses TRBV5-5 and TRBJ1-2; TRBD1 agrees at 7 bases. The length of the CDR3 is 16 residues. Germline loops: CDR1 SGHKS, CDR2 YYEKEE (reference sequence). V trimming: 4 bases; J trimming: 5 bases; junction bases outside the gene matches: 14. Written as DNA, the CDR3 is TGTGCCAGCAGCGCGAGGGACAGCATAAGAGGATATGGCTACACCTTC. Amino acids: CASSARDSIRGYGYTF.

The chain combines TRBV4-2 with TRBJ2-7; TRBD1 aligns across 10 bases. CDR3 length: 16 amino acids. Germline V CDR1 and CDR2: LGHNA, YNFKEQ. After removal of 0 bases from V and 2 bases from J, the junction contained 4 bases not matched to a gene. The CDR3 bases are TGTGCCAGCAGCCAAGATAGAGGACAGGGGGCCTACGAGCAGTACTTC. It codes for CASSQDRGQGAYEQYF.

The rearrangement links TRBV27 to TRBJ2-7; TRBD2 is a possible D gene (7 bases). Germline V gives CDR1 MNHEY, CDR2 SMNVEV (reference sequence). V gave up 5 bases and J gave up 0 bases, with 23 bases separating them. The CDR3 length is 18 residues. The CDR3 reads CASSRAGEGLDFSYEQYF. CDR3 sequence (DNA): TGTGCCAGCAGTCGGGCAGGGGAAGGACTAGATTTCTCCTACGAGCAGTACTTC.

The chain couples TRBV7-8 to TRBJ2-1; the D gene is possibly TRBD2 (5 bases). The V gene's germline CDR1 is SGHVS and CDR2 FQNEAQ. The V end was cut by 2 bases, the J end by 4 bases, with 15 bases between. CDR3 length: 16 residues. This CDR3 is CASSLLRTGLYNEQFF. The CDR3 DNA reads TGTGCCAGCAGCTTATTGCGGACGGGATTATACAATGAGCAGTTCTTC.

Regarding this clone: A read error is possible here, since a much larger clone lies one base away. The chain combines TRBV5-6 with TRBJ2-3, with 11 bases lining up with TRBD2. The germline V gene encodes CDR1 SGHDT and CDR2 YYEEEE. The CDR3 spans 15 residues. The V segment lost 3 bases and the J segment 1 base; nucleotides outside the gene matches: 1. CDR3 bases: TGTGCCAGCAGCTGGGGACTAGCGGGCACAGATACGCAGTATTTT. As protein: CASSWGLAGTDTQYF.

The chain has TRBV4-3 and TRBJ2-7; possibly TRBD2 for D (6 bases). V dropped 4 bases and J dropped 3 bases, with 13 bases sitting between them. The CDR3 sequence is 14 residues long. Germline CDR1 reads LGHNA; CDR2 reads YSLEER. CDR3 in DNA: TGCGCCAGCAGCCCGGGAGTCGGTGGCTACGAGCAGTACTTC. Protein: CASSPGVGGYEQYF.

The rearrangement joins TRBV5-6 to TRBJ2-3, with 7 bases identical to TRBD2. Germline loops: CDR1 SGHDT, CDR2 YYEEEE. The CDR3 has 16 amino acids. V shed 4 bases and J 3 bases; nucleotides not matched to a gene: 11. DNA of the CDR3: TGTGCCAGCAGCACCCGACTAGCCTTTGGGACAGATACGCAGTATTTT. It yields the protein CASSTRLAFGTDTQYF. Together with reference TRBV5-6 and TRBJ2-3, the CDR3 gives the full variable domain: DAGVTQSPTHLIKTRGQQVTLRCSPKSGHDTVSWYQQALGQGPQFIFQYYEEEERQRGNFPDRFSGHQFPNYSSELNVNALLLGDSALYLCASSTRLAFGTDTQYFGPGTRLTVL.

The chain employs TRBV6-1 and TRBJ1-1; TRBD1 aligns across 8 bases. J was trimmed by 4 bases and V by 6 bases; bases with no gene match: 7. Germline loops: CDR1 MNHNS, CDR2 SASEGT. There are 14 residues in the CDR3. For the CDR3, the DNA is TGTGCCAGCAGGACAGGGGTGGAGGTCACTGAAGCTTTCTTT. Translating gives CASRTGVEVTEAFF.

The gene calls are TRBV4-2 and TRBJ2-2; D is ambiguous. V gave up 10 bases and J gave up 5 bases, with 11 bases separating them. This CDR3 region has 12 residues. CDR1 LGHNA and CDR2 YNFKEQ come from the germline V gene. The CDR3: CATSQITGELFF. The CDR3 region has the DNA TGTGCCACCAGTCAAATAACCGGGGAGCTGTTTTTT.

Remarks on this clone: One end of the junction fails to match germline, which may point to a read error. The chain joins TRBV7-7 to TRBJ1-5, with D maybe TRBD1 (5 bases). Germline CDR1 reads SSHAT; CDR2 reads FNYEAQ (reference sequence). This CDR3 spans 13 amino acids. CDR3 DNA sequence: TGTGCTAGCAGCCCAGGGATCAATCAGCCCCAGCATTTT. The encoded protein is CASSPGINQPQHF.

The chain uses TRBV2 and TRBJ2-5, with 7 bases that match TRBD1. With 8 bases clipped from V and 2 bases from J, the junction kept 5 bases outside the gene matches. The germline gives CDR1 SNHLY, CDR2 FYNNEI. This CDR3 contains 13 residues. The CDR3 nucleotides read TGTGCCAGCCCTCGACAGGGACAAGAGACCCAGTACTTC. Its protein product is CASPRQGQETQYF.

The rearrangement links TRBV6-4 to TRBJ2-3, with 11 bases identical to TRBD2. The CDR3 consists of 15 residues. CDR1 and CDR2 from the germline V gene are MRHNA and SNTAGT. The trim removed 5 bases at V and 4 bases at J, leaving 5 bases unmatched. This CDR3 reads CASSSLAGGSDTQYF. DNA of the CDR3: TGTGCCAGCAGTAGCCTAGCGGGAGGTTCAGATACGCAGTATTTT.

This clone came up a few times. The V and J genes are TRBV30 and TRBJ1-5, with a weak D call TRBD1 (6 bases). The ends were cut back, 6 bases at V and 3 bases at J, with 15 bases in the middle. The germline V gene has CDR1 GTSNPN and CDR2 SVGIG (reference sequence). The CDR3 totals 14 residues. This CDR3 reads CACQGDRLNQPQHF. CDR3 DNA: TGTGCCTGCCAAGGCGACAGGCTCAATCAGCCCCAGCATTTT.

The rearrangement joins TRBV27 to TRBJ1-5; no firm D call. The CDR3 spans 17 residues. Deletions cut 5 bases from V and 3 bases from J, with 20 bases between. Looked up from germline, CDR1 is MNHEY and CDR2 is SMNVEV (reference sequence). This CDR3 is CASSPLPKQINNQPQHF. For the CDR3, the DNA is TGTGCCAGCAGTCCCCTCCCGAAACAGATCAACAATCAGCCCCAGCATTTT.

The chain carries TRBV15 and TRBJ2-7; 12 bases are shared with TRBD2. CDR3 size: 14 residues. After removal of 1 base from V and 11 bases from J, the junction contained 6 bases not matched to a gene. Germline V CDR1 and CDR2: LNHNV, YYDKDF (reference sequence). The CDR3 here is CATSRALAGGPEYF. The CDR3 DNA reads TGTGCCACCAGCAGAGCCCTAGCGGGAGGGCCGGAGTACTTC.

V usage is TRBV11-2 and J usage is TRBJ2-7; 8 bases map to TRBD1. CDR3 length: 15 residues. Germline V gene lookup returns CDR1 SGHAT and CDR2 FQNNGV. Trimming removed 5 bases from V and 4 bases from J; junction bases left unmatched: 10. CDR3 sequence reads: CASSPRTGTRYEQYF. The CDR3 region has the DNA TGTGCCAGCAGCCCGCGGACAGGGACAAGATACGAGCAGTACTTC.

This chain links TRBV27 with TRBJ2-7; TRBD2 might be the D (5 bases). Germline V CDR1 and CDR2: MNHEY, SMNVEV (reference sequence). With 5 bases removed from V and 6 bases from J, the gap between germline ends came to 17 bases. This CDR3 spans 14 amino acids. The CDR3, as DNA: TGTGCCAGCAGTATAGGACGGGGTGGAACCGAGCAGTACTTC. Its translation is CASSIGRGGTEQYF.

The V call is TRBV4-3, the J call TRBJ2-1; 11 bases agree with TRBD2. V lost 2 bases to trimming and J lost 4 bases; unmatched junction nucleotides: 7. This CDR3 has 17 amino acids. The germline V gene encodes CDR1 LGHNA and CDR2 YSLEER. The CDR3 reads CASSQSPGTSGYNEQFF. The CDR3 nucleotides are TGCGCCAGCAGCCAAAGCCCCGGGACTAGCGGATACAATGAGCAGTTCTTC.

The gene calls are TRBV2 and TRBJ1-2; TRBD1 is a possible D gene (5 bases). Germline V CDR1 and CDR2: SNHLY, FYNNEI. The germline V and J ends were trimmed by 4 bases and 2 bases, with 11 bases remaining between them. This CDR3 has 14 amino acids. Written as DNA, the CDR3 is TGTGCCAGCAGTGCAAGGGGCAGCAACTATGGCTACACCTTC. Residues: CASSARGSNYGYTF. The full variable domain, with the rest looked up from reference TRBV2 and TRBJ1-2, is EPEVTQTPSHQVTQMGQEVILRCVPISNHLYFYWYRQILGQKVEFLVSFYNNEISEKSEIFDDQFSVERPDGSNFTLKIRSTKLEDSAMYFCASSARGSNYGYTFGSGTRLTVV.

By share of the sample, this clone is medium-sized. V gene TRBV7-3 combines with J gene TRBJ2-1; 13 bases map to TRBD2. This CDR3 has 17 residues. V was pared by 6 bases and J by 5 bases, with 10 bases of the junction left unmatched. Germline V CDR1 and CDR2: SGHTA, FQGTGA. In DNA form, the CDR3 reads TGTGCCAGCAGATCCCAACTAGCGGGAGGGGGAGACAATGAGCAGTTCTTC. Amino acid sequence: CASRSQLAGGGDNEQFF.